This T cell receptor beta chain was retrieved from a study of technical replicates of blood from a few donors. The germline gives CDR1 MNHEY, CDR2 SVGAGI. The CDR3 runs to 15 residues. The V and J ends lost 3 bases and 4 bases respectively, with 15 bases between them. Profiling relied on immunoSEQ multiplex PCR, and the TCRdb table lists in-frame clones only, not all of them. The repertoire has about 100,000 clones, around 96% of them found once; the top ten carry 0.36%. This clonotype originated in a human donor in good health. The chain employs TRBV6-5 and TRBJ1-2; D unresolved. Sequencing used T cells isolated from PBMCs. The CDR3 DNA follows: TGTGCCAGCAGTTATGGTCGGTCAATGCTCTATGGCTACACCTTC. It is translated as CASSYGRSMLYGYTF.